These 21 T cell receptor beta chains originate from one sample sequenced in a study of blood T cell repertoires in COVID-19. Profiling relied on immunoSEQ multiplex PCR, and the TCRdb table lists in-frame clones only, not all of them. The table has roughly 350,000 clones, roughly 90% seen once. The material sequenced was peripheral blood. The origin of the receptors is a woman aged 50 to 65 with active or convalescent COVID-19.

V gene TRBV5-4 combines with J gene TRBJ2-1, with D tentatively TRBD2 (7 bases). Germline V CDR1 and CDR2: SGHNT, YYREEE (reference sequence). V dropped 6 bases and J dropped 1 base, with 17 bases sitting between them. CDR3 length: 16 residues. CDR3 loop: CASNPGGSWSYNEQFF. The CDR3 DNA is TGTGCCAGCAACCCGGGGGGCTCGTGGTCCTACAATGAGCAGTTCTTC.

This chain connects TRBV6-5 to TRBJ2-1; 7 bases fit TRBD1. The V gene end was trimmed by 4 bases and the J gene end by 2 bases; junction bases not matched to a gene: 8. CDR3 size: 16 residues. CDR1 and CDR2 (germline): MNHEY, SVGAGI. CDR3 sequence reads: CASSSNRDRPYNEQFF. The CDR3, as DNA: TGTGCCAGCAGTTCCAACCGGGACAGACCCTACAATGAGCAGTTCTTC.

The gene calls are TRBV5-4 and TRBJ2-3; perhaps TRBD2 as D (6 bases). Trimming shortened V by 4 bases and J by 0 bases, and 12 bases separated the two germline ends. CDR1 is SGHNT, CDR2 YYREEE, per germline (reference sequence). The length of the CDR3 is 15 residues. CDR3 in amino acids: CASSPRRDSTDTQYF. The CDR3 DNA reads as TGTGCCAGCAGCCCCAGGAGGGATAGCACAGATACGCAGTATTTT.

The chain uses TRBV30 and TRBJ1-3, with D unclear. V was shortened by 2 bases and J by 2 bases, with 13 bases between the two germline ends. Germline V gene sequence: CDR1 GTSNPN, CDR2 SVGIG (reference sequence). The CDR3 covers 15 residues. The CDR3 DNA follows: TGTGCCTGGAGTAGTAAACAGACGGCTGGAAACACCATATATTTT. Translation gives CAWSSKQTAGNTIYF.

The J gene is TRBJ2-7, the V gene TRBV5-1; D is uncertain. Germline V gene data show CDR1 as SGHRS and CDR2 as YFSETQ. V was trimmed by 2 bases and J by 2 bases, leaving 11 bases between them. The CDR3 consists of 14 residues. Here the CDR3 reads CASSFGDWAYEQYF. CDR3 coding DNA: TGCGCCAGCAGCTTCGGAGATTGGGCCTACGAGCAGTACTTC.

The rearrangement uses TRBV6-6 and TRBJ2-7, with D uncertain. This CDR3 region has 12 residues. Germline V CDR1 and CDR2: MNHNY, SVGAGI (reference sequence). The ends were cut back, 2 bases at V and 3 bases at J, with 5 bases in the middle. CDR3 DNA sequence: TGTGCCAGCAGTTACGCTAGCTACGAGCAGTACTTC. Translating it yields CASSYASYEQYF.

The V gene is TRBV18, the J gene TRBJ2-7; TRBD1 aligns across 8 bases. V gave up 0 bases and J gave up 9 bases; unmatched junction bases: 13. The CDR3 sequence is 16 residues long. The germline gives CDR1 KGHSH, CDR2 LQKENI. The CDR3 DNA reads as TGTGCCAGCTCACCACCTCCAGGGGGCTCTCTCTGGGGGCAGTACTTC. It yields the protein CASSPPPGGSLWGQYF.

The rearrangement uses TRBV29-1 and TRBJ2-1; 9 bases line up with TRBD1. Germline CDR1 and CDR2: SQVTM and ANQGSEA. Germline trimming cut 7 bases from V and 6 bases from J; bases unmatched to any gene: 10. The CDR3 has 14 residues. The CDR3 reads CSGYHRGQGNEQFF. CDR3 sequence (DNA): TGCAGCGGCTATCACAGGGGGCAGGGCAATGAGCAGTTCTTC.

As to this clone: The sample carries other DNA sequences with the same CDR3. This chain links TRBV6-6 with TRBJ1-1; 8 nucleotides agree with TRBD1. Unmatched junction bases numbered 4, after V lost 9 bases and J lost 1 base. Germline lookup yields CDR1 MNHNY and CDR2 SVGAGI (reference sequence). This CDR3 has 13 residues. The CDR3 here is CASNRGGNTEAFF. The CDR3 nucleotides read TGTGCCAGTAACAGGGGGGGGAACACTGAAGCTTTCTTT.

The chain employs TRBV18 and TRBJ2-1; a possible D gene is TRBD1 (6 bases). Trimming cost V 1 base and J 5 bases, with 15 bases left between them. Germline CDR1 reads KGHSH; CDR2 reads LQKENI. This CDR3 spans 16 amino acids. For the CDR3, the DNA is TGTGCCAGCTCACCACGAAGGACAGAAGTAAACAATGAGCAGTTCTTC. Amino acid sequence: CASSPRRTEVNNEQFF.

The chain has TRBV12-3 or TRBV12-4 and TRBJ2-3; maybe TRBD2 (6 bases). CDR3 length: 13 residues. V dropped 2 bases and J dropped 8 bases, with 11 bases sitting between them. The CDR3 sequence is CASSLSGAGTQYF. The CDR3 coding sequence is TGTGCCAGCAGTTTAAGCGGAGCGGGTACGCAGTATTTT.

The gene calls are TRBV2 and TRBJ2-5; 8 positions match TRBD2. This CDR3 has 14 amino acids. Germline V gene data show CDR1 as SNHLY and CDR2 as FYNNEI. V lost 6 bases and J lost 1; bases outside the gene matches: 4. CDR3 in amino acids: CASRPTSGQETQYF. DNA of the CDR3: TGTGCCAGCAGACCTACTAGCGGCCAAGAGACCCAGTACTTC.

The rearrangement joins TRBV5-1 to TRBJ2-1, with 7 bases matching TRBD2. Germline V CDR1 and CDR2: SGHRS, YFSETQ. V dropped 4 bases and J dropped 6; count of bases not matched to a gene: 7. There are 14 residues in the CDR3. CDR3 DNA: TGCGCCAGCAGCCAGCCAGCGGGAAGCAATGAGCAGTTCTTC. Amino acids: CASSQPAGSNEQFF. Complete variable domain (other parts from reference TRBV5-1 and TRBJ2-1): KAGVTQTPRYLIKTRGQQVTLSCSPISGHRSVSWYQQTPGQGLQFLFEYFSETQRNKGNFPGRFSGRQFSNSRSEMNVSTLELGDSALYLCASSQPAGSNEQFFGPGTRLTVL.

The chain joins TRBV18 to TRBJ1-1, with D hard to call. V lost 2 bases to trimming and J lost 3 bases, with 4 bases between them. The germline V gene has CDR1 KGHSH and CDR2 LQKENI. The CDR3 runs to 12 residues. CDR3 sequence (DNA): TGTGCCAGCTCACCAGAGGACACTGAAGCTTTCTTT. It specifies CASSPEDTEAFF.

The J gene is TRBJ2-3, the V gene TRBV6-4, with D perhaps TRBD2 (7 bases). The CDR3 length is 15 residues. Per germline, CDR1 MRHNA and CDR2 SNTAGT. Trimming took off 3 bases at V and 4 bases at J, with 14 bases between the two ends. The CDR3 coding sequence is TGTGCCAGCAGTGAAGGGGGGGTGGGACCAGATACGCAGTATTTT. Translated: CASSEGGVGPDTQYF.

This clone was seen a handful of times. This chain joins TRBV7-3 and TRBJ1-4; tentatively, D is TRBD1 (6 bases). The CDR3 has 16 amino acids. Trimming left V 3 bases short and J 4 bases short, with 15 bases between. Looked up from germline, CDR1 is SGHTA and CDR2 is FQGTGA. CDR3 coding DNA: TGTGCCAGCAGCTTCATACGGGGACAACATAATGAAAAACTGTTTTTT. Translated: CASSFIRGQHNEKLFF. The full variable domain, with the rest looked up from reference TRBV7-3 and TRBJ1-4, is GAGVSQTPSNKVTEKGKYVELRCDPISGHTALYWYRQSLGQGPEFLIYFQGTGAADDSGLPNDRFFAVRPEGSVSTLKIQRTERGDSAVYLCASSFIRGQHNEKLFFGSGTQLSVL.

The rearrangement links TRBV6-1 to TRBJ2-7; 11 nucleotides line up with TRBD2. In germline, CDR1 is MNHNS, CDR2 SASEGT. The CDR3 loop spans 20 amino acids. J lost 4 bases, V lost 2 bases, and 19 bases had no gene match. The DNA of the CDR3 is TGTGCCAGCAGTGAACTTCATGGCAGGGACCTAGCGGGAGGATCTTACGAGCAGTACTTC. This sequence encodes CASSELHGRDLAGGSYEQYF.

The chain links TRBV4-2 to TRBJ2-3; 7 bases are a match to TRBD2. The CDR3 runs to 16 residues. V was clipped by 4 bases and J by 2 bases; unmatched bases: 9. The germline V gene encodes CDR1 LGHNA and CDR2 YNFKEQ. In DNA form, the CDR3 reads TGTGCCAGCAGCCCCCCTGTGGGGGGGGACACAGATACGCAGTATTTT. It codes for CASSPPVGGDTDTQYF.

The chain carries TRBV7-2 and TRBJ1-3; 7 bases fit TRBD1. The ends lost 6 bases at V and 2 bases at J; junction bases unmatched: 10. CDR1 is SGHTA and CDR2 is FQGNSA in the germline V gene. This CDR3 has 16 residues. The CDR3 DNA follows: TGTGCCAGCAGTTTACAGGGGATTATGGCTGGAAACACCATATATTTT. Amino acid sequence: CASSLQGIMAGNTIYF.

The CDR3 reads CASSPTLFGYNEQFF. In nucleotides, the CDR3 is TGTGCCAGCAGCCCAACTCTATTCGGGTACAATGAGCAGTTCTTC. The chain is built from TRBV7-6 and TRBJ2-1; D unresolved. Germline V CDR1 and CDR2: SGHVS, FNYEAQ. The CDR3 totals 15 residues. V gave up 5 bases and J gave up 4 bases, with 15 bases separating them.

The chain joins TRBV30 to TRBJ1-5; no firm D call. Germline loops: CDR1 GTSNPN, CDR2 SVGIG (reference sequence). The CDR3 is made up of 15 amino acids. V lost 0 bases and J 2 bases, leaving 11 bases between the germline ends. CDR3 nucleotide sequence: TGTGCCTGGAGTGTTTCGACGGCGGGCAATCAGCCCCAGCATTTT. It is translated as CAWSVSTAGNQPQHF. Looking up the rest from reference TRBV30 and TRBJ1-5 gives the full variable domain: SQTIHQWPATLVQPVGSPLSLECTVEGTSNPNLYWYRQAAGRGLQLLFYSVGIGQISSEVPQNLSASRPQDRQFILSSKKLLLSDSGFYLCAWSVSTAGNQPQHFGDGTRLSIL.